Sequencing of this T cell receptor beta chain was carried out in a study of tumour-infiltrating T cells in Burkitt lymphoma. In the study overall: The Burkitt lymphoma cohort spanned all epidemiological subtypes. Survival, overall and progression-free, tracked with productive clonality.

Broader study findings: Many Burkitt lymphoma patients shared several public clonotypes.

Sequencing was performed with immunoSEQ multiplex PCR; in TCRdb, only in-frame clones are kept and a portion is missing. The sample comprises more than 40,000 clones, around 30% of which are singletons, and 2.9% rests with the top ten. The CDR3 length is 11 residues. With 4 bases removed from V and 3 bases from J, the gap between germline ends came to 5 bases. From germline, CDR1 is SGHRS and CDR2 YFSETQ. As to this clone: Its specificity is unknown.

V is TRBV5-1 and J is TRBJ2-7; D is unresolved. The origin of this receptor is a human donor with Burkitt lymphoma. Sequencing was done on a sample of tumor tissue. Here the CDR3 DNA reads TGCGCCAGCAGCGATCACTACGAGCAGTACTTC. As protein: CASSDHYEQYF.